Shown below are 15 T cell receptor beta chains from a single sample sequenced in a study of metastatic and nonmetastatic thyroid tumors. Ahead of thyroid surgery, no patient had received treatment of any kind. TCRdb reassembled clones from the PCR reads with MiXCR. This sample carries roughly 98,000 clones, about 15% of them seen once, and the ten largest clones take 3% to 4.5%. The specimen was blood. The receptors derive from a female donor with papillary thyroid cancer or a benign thyroid nodule (not recorded which). Some clones in this sample may be carry-over from other donors' samples.

Ten or more counts support this clone. The chain couples TRBV30 to TRBJ1-2; possibly TRBD1 for D (6 bases). Germline V gene data show CDR1 as GTSNPN and CDR2 as SVGIG (reference sequence). V dropped 0 bases and J dropped 8 bases, with 10 bases sitting between them. CDR3 length: 12 residues. CDR3 sequence (DNA): TGTGCCTGGAGTGTCTCGGGGGGCGGCTACACCTTC. It encodes CAWSVSGGGYTF.

At least ten counts were recorded for this clone. V usage is TRBV27 and J usage is TRBJ2-1; maybe TRBD1 (5 bases). Looked up from germline, CDR1 is MNHEY and CDR2 is SMNVEV (reference sequence). This CDR3 contains 14 residues. The ends were cut back, 5 bases at V and 3 bases at J, with 11 bases in the middle. CDR3 sequence reads: CASSMDTIYNEQFF. The CDR3 DNA follows: TGTGCCAGCAGTATGGACACCATCTACAATGAGCAGTTCTTC.

Turning to this clone: One junction end disagrees with the germline gene, perhaps due to a read error. V is TRBV20-1 and J is TRBJ1-1; D perhaps matches TRBD1 (5 bases). The CDR3 is 15 residues long. Germline CDR1 and CDR2: DFQATT and SNEGSKA (reference sequence). In nucleotides, the CDR3 is TGCAGTGCTAGAGATGAGTCGATGGGGCCCACTGAATCTTTCTTT. The encoded protein is CSARDESMGPTESFF.

A remark on this clone: One end of the junction fails to match germline, which may point to a read error. This rearrangement joins TRBV6-2 or TRBV6-3 to TRBJ1-5; tentative D call: TRBD1 (5 bases). The CDR3 is 19 residues long. Germline CDR1 MNHEY, CDR2 SVGEGT. CDR3 coding DNA: TGTGTCAGCAGTTACCCACTCAGTCGGGGGACGGGCCAGTCTCAGCCCCAGCATTTT. This codes for CVSSYPLSRGTGQSQPQHF.

This clone was counted many times. The genes are TRBV9 and TRBJ2-3; D is unresolved. Trimming took off 0 bases at V and 0 bases at J, with 5 bases between the two ends. Germline assignment: CDR1 SGDLS and CDR2 YYNGEE. The CDR3 has 14 residues. The CDR3 here is CASSVGESTDTQYF. The CDR3, as DNA: TGTGCCAGCAGCGTAGGCGAAAGCACAGATACGCAGTATTTT.

There are many counts of this clone. The chain couples TRBV2 to TRBJ2-3; possible D gene TRBD2, 6 bases. Germline-derived CDR1 and CDR2 are SNHLY and FYNNEI. V was pared by 6 bases and J by 3 bases, with 10 bases between. This CDR3 has 13 residues. The CDR3 loop reads CASRNRETDTQYF. The CDR3 DNA reads TGTGCCAGCAGAAACCGGGAGACAGATACGCAGTATTTT.

Worth noting for this clone: A much bigger clone sits one base away, suggesting this may be a read error. The gene calls are TRBV3-1 and TRBJ1-6; no clear D gene. Germline assignment: CDR1 LGHDT and CDR2 YNNKEL (reference sequence). V shed 1 base and J shed 14 bases, with 9 bases lying between them. The CDR3 extends over 12 amino acids. CDR3 region: CASSQAPRALHF. Written as DNA, the CDR3 is TGTGCCAGCAGCCAAGCTCCCCGAGCCCTCCACTTT.

This clone was counted ten times or more. This chain links TRBV6-7 with TRBJ1-2; TRBD1 aligns across 8 bases. TRBV6-7 is sorted into the ORF group, with uncertain function. The CDR3 runs to 19 residues. After removal of 1 base from V and 7 bases from J, the junction contained 20 bases not matched to a gene. The CDR3 protein is CASSYLTYGTGSEGVGYTF. The CDR3 nucleotides read TGTGCCAGCAGTTACTTGACCTACGGGACAGGCAGTGAGGGGGTTGGCTACACCTTC.

This clone showed up just a few times. The CDR3 protein is CASMLLAGGTDTQYF. In nucleotides, the CDR3 is TGTGCCAGCATGCTACTAGCGGGTGGTACAGATACGCAGTATTTT. The genes are TRBV12-3 or TRBV12-4 and TRBJ2-3; 9 bases match TRBD2. CDR3 length: 15 residues. Trimming took 7 bases from V and 3 from J; bases not matched to a gene: 8.

In its sample, this clone was seen many times. This rearrangement joins TRBV11-2 to TRBJ2-7; 14 nucleotides match TRBD2. Germline V gives CDR1 SGHAT, CDR2 FQNNGV. V shed 4 bases, J shed 3 bases, and the junction held 2 bases outside the gene matches. The CDR3 spans 15 residues. CDR3 sequence (DNA): TGTGCCAGCAGCTCGGGACTAGCGGGGGTCTACGAGCAGTACTTC. This translates into CASSSGLAGVYEQYF.

There are a few counts of this clone. The gene calls are TRBV20-1 and TRBJ2-1; 8 bases are shared with TRBD2. With V trimmed by 5 bases and J by 2 bases, 11 bases remained unmatched. Germline V gene data show CDR1 as DFQATT and CDR2 as SNEGSKA (reference sequence). CDR3 length: 16 amino acids. The CDR3 spells CSALERGGITYNEQFF. CDR3 bases: TGCAGTGCTCTAGAGCGCGGGGGGATAACCTACAATGAGCAGTTCTTC.

At least ten counts were recorded for this clone. The rearrangement joins TRBV7-9 to TRBJ1-4; D is ambiguous. This CDR3 has 15 amino acids. Germline V lookup: CDR1 SEHNR, CDR2 FQNEAQ (reference sequence). Trimming removed 5 bases at V and 3 bases at J, with 13 bases between. In DNA, the CDR3 is TGTGCCAGCAGCCCGGGGAGAGCCCCTAATGAAAAACTGTTTTTT. Protein: CASSPGRAPNEKLFF.

This clone has just a few counts. This chain joins TRBV25-1 and TRBJ1-2; possibly TRBD1 for D (5 bases). The CDR3 has 17 amino acids. Germline values: CDR1 MGHDK, CDR2 SYGVNS. Trimming stripped 5 bases from V and 5 bases from J, with 24 bases between. CDR3 DNA sequence: TGTGCCAGCAGTCTTTCCCGGGTGGTACAGGAACATTATGGCTACACCTTC. Translating it yields CASSLSRVVQEHYGYTF.

The CDR3 DNA follows: TGTGCCAGCAGCCAATTGGCTAGCCGGGACAGAGTTTCGGAGACCCAGTACTTC. Protein product: CASSQLASRDRVSETQYF. This chain uses TRBV4-2 with TRBJ2-5, with 7 bases that match TRBD1. Germline V gene lookup returns CDR1 LGHNA and CDR2 YNFKEQ. This CDR3 spans 18 amino acids. The junction had 17 bases not matched to a gene; V was cut back by 2 bases and J by 5 bases.

This clone appeared many times. The chain carries TRBV12-3 or TRBV12-4 and TRBJ2-1; 12 nucleotides align to TRBD2. V dropped 5 bases and J dropped 8; count of bases not matched to a gene: 10. The CDR3 is 16 amino acids. CDR3 sequence: CASSNPRLAGEDEQFF. For the CDR3, the DNA is TGTGCCAGCAGTAACCCGAGACTAGCGGGGGAGGATGAGCAGTTCTTC.